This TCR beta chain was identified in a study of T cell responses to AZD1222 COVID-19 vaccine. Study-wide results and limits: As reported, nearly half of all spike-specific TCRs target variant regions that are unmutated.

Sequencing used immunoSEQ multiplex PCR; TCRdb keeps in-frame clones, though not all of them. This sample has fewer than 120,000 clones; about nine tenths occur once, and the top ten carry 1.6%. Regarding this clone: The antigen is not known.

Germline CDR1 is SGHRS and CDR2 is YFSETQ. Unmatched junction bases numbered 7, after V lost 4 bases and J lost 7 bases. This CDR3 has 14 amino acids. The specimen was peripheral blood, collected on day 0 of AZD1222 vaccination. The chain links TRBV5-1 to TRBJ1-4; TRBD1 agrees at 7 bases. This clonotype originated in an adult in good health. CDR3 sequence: CASSPGGGREKLFF. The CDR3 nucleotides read TGCGCCAGCAGCCCAGGGGGGGGGCGTGAAAAACTGTTTTTT.